This T cell receptor (beta chain) stems from a study of ipilimumab plus nivolumab after autologous stem cell transplantation (dated by TCRdb to about 2021). About the investigation overall: The median number of doses received by trial patients was four or five for ipilimumab and roughly 8 for nivolumab. Patients in the myeloma cohort were either high-risk and transplant-naive or had relapsed within 3 years of a first autologous transplant. The trial enrolled patients with high-risk diffuse large B cell lymphoma, mature T cell lymphoma, or multiple myeloma undergoing autologous transplant. The intent-to-treat population of the trial consisted of 30 to 35 patients. General conclusions and limits of the study: The authors concluded that, as post-transplant consolidation, combined checkpoint inhibition appeared tolerable. The authors stated that profiles of the T cell receptor repertoire, regulatory T cell phenotype and gut microbiota provided a biologic rationale for studying this approach further.

The CDR3 sequence holds 15 residues, the cysteine and phenylalanine included. Only the CDR3 region is kept as DNA, spanning 45 bases read in frame from base 1. The junction shows trimming of 2 bases on V and 5 bases on J, and the gene matches do not reach 5 bases of it. Per the germline V gene, SGHVS is the CDR1 and FQNEAQ is the CDR2. In regard to this clone: Its antigen is not yet known. Per-nucleotide qualities are absent, and no much larger clonotype sits a single base away.

Ipilimumab was given at 1 mg/kg intravenously on day 1 of selected weeks, and checkpoint therapy started 14 to 28 days after autologous transplant. Nivolumab was given at 3 mg/kg intravenously on day 1 of weeks 1, 4, 7, 10, and every two weeks through week 26. This Phase Ib clinical trial tested ipilimumab plus nivolumab, a combined checkpoint inhibition, as consolidation after autologous stem cell transplantation. Library preparation was by the immunoSEQ multiplex PCR assay. Imported from immuneACCESS, the table was reduced by TCRdb to in-frame sequences with V and J called. These copies leave out some clones; in studies compared against another copy, an unresolved V gene accounts for under half, and the cause of the remainder is not known. The sample data list some 9,300 clones, and approximately 74% of these were observed just once. In total, the top ten clones hold less than 20% of the sample.

Specimen: PBMCs, collected in a trial of ipilimumab plus nivolumab as post-transplant consolidation. The receptor chain draws on TRBV7-8 and TRBJ2-5; TRBD2 aligns with 10 central bases. The source of this sequence is a female donor with multiple myeloma. The CDR3 reads CASSLSGRAEETQYF. In nucleotides, the sequence is TGTGCCAGCAGCTTAAGCGGGAGGGCCGAGGAGACCCAGTACTTC.